This T cell receptor beta chain was sequenced during a study of OX40 agonist ivuxolimab in advanced cancers. Study in general: Ivuxolimab was delivered to patients intravenously every 2 weeks at doses spanning 0.01 to 10 mg/kg. A partial response was reached by three patients: one with hepatocellular carcinoma and two with cutaneous melanoma.

The investigators sampled blood at baseline, at cycle 4 day 1, and at cycle 7 day 1. The ends were cut back, 8 bases at V and 3 bases at J, with 4 bases in the middle. The CDR3 spans 10 residues. CDR1 and CDR2 from the germline V gene are ENHRY and SYGVKD. As regards this clone: Its antigen remains unknown.

The protocol was immunoSEQ multiplex PCR, while the TCRdb copy is restricted to in-frame clones and leaves out a portion. Of approximately 80,000 clones in the sample, over 80% were seen once. Whole-study findings and limits: On average, a greater number of expanded clones characterised CD8+ T cells relative to CD4+.

The receptor was isolated from an adult with an advanced solid tumor such as melanoma, head and neck, liver or kidney cancer. The source material was CD4+ or CD8+ T cells sorted from blood, sampled in a trial of the OX40 agonist ivuxolimab. The chain has TRBV10-3 and TRBJ1-1; D not resolved. The CDR3 DNA sequence: TGTGCCATCGGCGACACTGAAGCTTTCTTT. It codes for CAIGDTEAFF.